The 21 T cell receptor beta chains reported below all come from one sample, sequenced in a study of blood T cell repertoires in COVID-19. Using immunoSEQ multiplex PCR, the repertoire was profiled, and TCRdb retains in-frame clones only, with some absent. The repertoire consists of approximately 290,000 clones, with 90% occurring once and the leading ten covering approximately 4%. The sample consisted of PBMCs or T cells enriched from blood (not recorded which). The receptors here all came from a woman between 18 and 30 years old with acute COVID-19.

V usage is TRBV7-9 and J usage is TRBJ2-3; tentatively, D is TRBD1 (6 bases). The V end was cut by 3 bases, the J end by 2 bases, with 12 bases between. The CDR3 runs 15 residues. Germline loops: CDR1 SEHNR, CDR2 FQNEAQ (reference sequence). The CDR3 bases are TGTGCCAGCAGCTTTGGGCAGGGGTTCACAGATACGCAGTATTTT. Protein sequence: CASSFGQGFTDTQYF.

This clone was seen just once. The chain has TRBV28 and TRBJ2-5; D may be TRBD1 (6 bases). CDR1 and CDR2 (germline): MDHEN, SYDVKM. Trimming took 7 bases from V and 1 from J, leaving 22 bases between them. This CDR3 has 17 amino acids. CDR3 protein: CASIPAPGQNLQETQYF. CDR3 DNA: TGTGCCAGCATCCCGGCCCCCGGACAGAACCTCCAAGAGACCCAGTACTTC.

The rearrangement joins TRBV10-2 to TRBJ1-2, with 8 bases lining up with TRBD1. The CDR3 sequence is 14 residues long. V dropped 3 bases and J dropped 8; count of bases not matched to a gene: 8. The V gene's germline CDR1 is WSHSY and CDR2 SAAADI. The CDR3 DNA reads TGCGCCAGCAGTGACCCTGACAGGGGATACGGCTACACCTTC. Protein: CASSDPDRGYGYTF.

The rearrangement links TRBV5-1 to TRBJ1-1, with 7 bases that match TRBD1. With V trimmed by 7 bases and J by 1 base, 7 bases remained unmatched. Germline V CDR1 and CDR2: SGHRS, YFSETQ. The CDR3 loop spans 14 amino acids. The CDR3 DNA sequence: TGCGCCAGCTCCTCACAGGGGCAGAACACTGAAGCTTTCTTT. Translated, it gives CASSSQGQNTEAFF.

The V call is TRBV18, the J call TRBJ2-5, with a weak D call TRBD2 (6 bases). The V end lost 6 bases, the J end lost 3 bases, and 11 bases lay between the germline ends. CDR1 is KGHSH, CDR2 LQKENI, per germline. This CDR3 contains 13 residues. The CDR3 region is CASSFGGEETQYF. The CDR3 nucleotides are TGTGCCAGCTCTTTCGGAGGGGAAGAGACCCAGTACTTC.

The chain carries TRBV14 and TRBJ2-7, with TRBD1 identical over 10 bases. The CDR3 sequence is 15 residues long. Looked up from germline, CDR1 is SGHDN and CDR2 is FVKESK. Trimming at V came to 2 bases and at J to 7 bases, leaving 8 bases not matched to a gene. The CDR3 region has the DNA TGTGCCAGCAGCCAACCGGGACAGGGGAATGGTGAGCAGTACTTC. Translating gives CASSQPGQGNGEQYF.

The chain recombines TRBV5-1 with TRBJ2-7, with a possible D match to TRBD1 (6 bases). Germline CDR1 reads SGHRS; CDR2 reads YFSETQ. V lost 1 base, J lost 5 bases, and 13 bases lay in between. The CDR3 has 14 residues. As DNA, the CDR3 is TGCGCCAGCAGCTTGAGGGGGAGTGGGAACGAGCAGTACTTC. Translation gives CASSLRGSGNEQYF.

The V call is TRBV5-1, the J call TRBJ1-4; TRBD1 matches 9 bases. CDR1 is SGHRS and CDR2 is YFSETQ in the germline V gene. Trimming removed 4 bases from V and 3 bases from J; junction bases left unmatched: 7. This CDR3 is 16 amino acids long. CDR3 amino acids: CASSLRQGVANEKLFF. The CDR3 bases are TGCGCCAGCAGCCTACGACAGGGGGTTGCTAATGAAAAACTGTTTTTT.

The rearrangement uses TRBV19 and TRBJ2-2; D is undetermined. The germline gives CDR1 LNHDA, CDR2 SQIVND (reference sequence). The CDR3 runs 13 residues. The V and J ends lost 5 bases and 2 bases respectively, with 6 bases between them. In DNA form, the CDR3 reads TGTGCCAGTAGTTCTAGTAACACCGGGGAGCTGTTTTTT. This encodes CASSSSNTGELFF. Using reference TRBV19 and TRBJ2-2 for the parts outside the CDR3, the full variable domain is DGGITQSPKYLFRKEGQNVTLSCEQNLNHDAMYWYRQDPGQGLRLIYYSQIVNDFQKGDIAEGYSVSREKKESFPLTVTSAQKNPTAFYLCASSSSNTGELFFGEGSRLTVL.

This clone was picked up one time. The chain employs TRBV28 and TRBJ2-7; the D is unclear. The CDR3 has 12 residues. The V and J ends lost 6 bases and 2 bases respectively, with 8 bases between them. The germline CDR1 and CDR2 sequences are MDHEN and SYDVKM. Here the CDR3 reads CASRTQAYEQYF. The CDR3 DNA reads as TGTGCCAGCAGGACGCAGGCCTACGAGCAGTACTTC.

The table lists this clone with a few counts. V usage is TRBV2 and J usage is TRBJ1-5; possible D gene TRBD1, 5 bases. From germline, CDR1 is SNHLY and CDR2 FYNNEI. With 2 bases removed from V and 9 bases from J, the gap between germline ends came to 26 bases. The CDR3 runs 18 residues. For the CDR3, the DNA is TGTGCCAGCAGTGAAAGATTCGGGGGGGTCGCCGGGAGGCGGCCCCAGCATTTT. Protein sequence: CASSERFGGVAGRRPQHF.

This clone was observed once. At one boundary the junction diverges from the germline segment, which might be a read error. The chain combines TRBV7-7 with TRBJ2-1; 9 positions match TRBD2. The CDR3 has 18 residues. Germline CDR1 SSHAT, CDR2 FNYEAQ (reference sequence). The CDR3 here is CASSLGVASGIFPHEQFF. CDR3 DNA: TGTGCTAGCAGCTTAGGAGTGGCTAGCGGGATTTTCCCCCATGAGCAGTTCTTC.

The rearrangement links TRBV6-2 or TRBV6-3 to TRBJ1-1, with TRBD1 matching over 9 bases. Germline V gene lookup returns CDR1 MNHEY and CDR2 SVGEGT. This CDR3 comprises 13 residues. The V segment lost 2 bases and the J segment 11 bases; nucleotides outside the gene matches: 6. This CDR3 reads CASSYARTGEAFF. The CDR3 DNA reads as TGTGCCAGCAGTTACGCCCGGACAGGGGAGGCTTTCTTT.

This clone was counted only a few times. The chain joins TRBV27 to TRBJ2-1, with 13 bases matching TRBD2. From germline, CDR1 is MNHEY and CDR2 SMNVEV (reference sequence). With 8 bases clipped from V and 4 bases from J, the junction kept 5 bases outside the gene matches. The CDR3 totals 15 residues. CDR3 nucleotides: TGTGCCAGCCGTGGACTAGCGGGAGTATACAATGAGCAGTTCTTC. Protein: CASRGLAGVYNEQFF.

This clone has a single count. The rearrangement joins TRBV15 to TRBJ2-3; D unclear. There are 13 residues in the CDR3. Germline values: CDR1 LNHNV, CDR2 YYDKDF (reference sequence). Trimming shortened V by 1 base and J by 6 bases, and 8 bases separated the two germline ends. The DNA for the CDR3 is TGTGCCACCAGCAGAGTAGAAGTTGATACGCAGTATTTT. Encoded protein: CATSRVEVDTQYF.

This clone has only one observation. The CDR3 DNA follows: TGTGCCAGCAGGGGGGCAGAGTGGGACGGTAATGAAAAACTGTTTTTT. Amino acid sequence: CASRGAEWDGNEKLFF. The chain links TRBV28 to TRBJ1-4, with D maybe TRBD1 (6 bases). Trimming took off 6 bases at V and 4 bases at J, with 18 bases between the two ends. Germline CDR1 and CDR2: MDHEN and SYDVKM. The CDR3 is 16 residues long.

This chain uses TRBV7-9 with TRBJ1-3; the D gene is possibly TRBD1 (5 bases). The CDR3 loop spans 16 amino acids. Trimming took 1 base from V and 0 from J, leaving 10 bases between them. Per germline, CDR1 SEHNR and CDR2 FQNEAQ (reference sequence). Here the CDR3 reads CASSLVYRNSGNTIYF. The DNA for the CDR3 is TGTGCCAGCAGCTTAGTCTACAGGAACTCTGGAAACACCATATATTTT. The full variable domain, its missing parts supplied by reference TRBV7-9 and TRBJ1-3, is DTGVSQNPRHKITKRGQNVTFRCDPISEHNRLYWYRQTLGQGPEFLTYFQNEAQLEKSRLLSDRFSAERPKGSFSTLEIQRTEQGDSAMYLCASSLVYRNSGNTIYFGEGSWLTVV.

CDR3 amino acids: CASSAKEVHRGEQYF. Here the CDR3 DNA reads TGTGCCAGCAGCGCAAAAGAGGTACATCGGGGGGAGCAGTACTTC. The chain couples TRBV3-1 (or the pseudogene TRBV3-2) to TRBJ2-7; D possibly corresponds to TRBD2 (6 bases). The CDR3 is made up of 15 amino acids. V lost 5 bases, J lost 7 bases, and 21 bases lay in between. Germline loops: CDR1 LGHDT, CDR2 YNNKEL (reference sequence).

V usage is TRBV24-1 and J usage is TRBJ2-5; D may be TRBD1 (6 bases). Germline values: CDR1 KGHDR, CDR2 SFDVKD. V was trimmed by 3 bases and J by 2 bases, leaving 12 bases between them. The length of the CDR3 is 15 residues. The DNA of the CDR3 is TGTGCCACCAGTGATCCCCGGACAGCTCAAGAGACCCAGTACTTC. This gives the protein CATSDPRTAQETQYF.

V usage is TRBV19 and J usage is TRBJ1-2; the D gene is possibly TRBD1 (6 bases). The CDR3 has 16 residues. The germline CDR1 and CDR2 sequences are LNHDA and SQIVND (reference sequence). The V end was cut by 6 bases, the J end by 4 bases, with 21 bases between. CDR3 DNA: TGTGCCAGTAGCAGGTGGGGGGGGCGCACCTCCTATGGCTACACCTTC. It codes for CASSRWGGRTSYGYTF.

V gene TRBV30 combines with J gene TRBJ2-5; TRBD1 aligns across 7 bases. The CDR3 length is 13 residues. CDR1 is GTSNPN and CDR2 is SVGIG in the germline V gene (reference sequence). The V gene end was trimmed by 0 bases and the J gene end by 4 bases; junction bases not matched to a gene: 2. The CDR3 nucleotides read TGTGCCTGGAGTGTAGGGGGCACAGAGACCCAGTACTTC. Its translation: CAWSVGGTETQYF.